These 6 T cell receptor beta chains were sequenced from one sample in a study of cytomegalovirus exposure and HLA in healthy donors. Primers: 60 Vbeta forward and 13 Jbeta reverse. Method: immunoSEQ multiplex PCR; TCRdb's copy keeps in-frame clones and lacks some. The sample has 85,000 to 100,000 clones, roughly 73% seen once; the top ten hold approximately 3.6%. The specimen sequenced was PBMCs. The receptors stem from a woman aged 40 to 50 in good health and CMV-seronegative.

The chain has TRBV29-1 and TRBJ2-2, with D maybe TRBD1 (6 bases). The CDR3 covers 13 residues. V lost 4 bases, J lost 5 bases, and 11 bases lay in between. Per the germline V gene, CDR1 is SQVTM and CDR2 is ANQGSEA. CDR3 sequence (DNA): TGCAGCGTTGCCAGGCAGGGGACCGGGGAGCTGTTTTTT. It is translated as CSVARQGTGELFF.

The rearrangement uses TRBV28 and TRBJ1-1; D is unclear. From germline, CDR1 is MDHEN and CDR2 SYDVKM. This CDR3 has 13 residues. With 3 bases removed from V and 0 bases from J, the gap between germline ends came to 5 bases. In nucleotides, the CDR3 is TGTGCCAGCAGTTTTTCGGTGAACACTGAAGCTTTCTTT. Its translation: CASSFSVNTEAFF.

The chain uses TRBV7-9 and TRBJ1-1; TRBD1 might be the D (5 bases). V lost 4 bases, J lost 7 bases, and 10 bases lay in between. Germline CDR1 reads SEHNR; CDR2 reads FQNEAQ (reference sequence). This CDR3 contains 12 residues. The CDR3 region has the DNA TGTGCCAGCAGCTGGGGCAGGATTGAAGCTTTCTTT. It yields the protein CASSWGRIEAFF.

The chain carries TRBV7-9 and TRBJ2-2; the D gene is possibly TRBD1 (6 bases). This CDR3 contains 15 residues. V lost 5 bases to trimming and J lost 8 bases, with 18 bases between them. CDR1 SEHNR and CDR2 FQNEAQ come from the germline V gene (reference sequence). The CDR3 sequence is CASSPRDTAGGELFF. CDR3 DNA: TGTGCCAGCAGCCCTCGGGACACAGCAGGGGGGGAGCTGTTTTTT.

The chain carries TRBV30 and TRBJ2-2; a weak D match, TRBD2 (6 bases). Trimming cost V 4 bases and J 2 bases, with 11 bases left between them. Per the germline V gene, CDR1 is GTSNPN and CDR2 is SVGIG (reference sequence). CDR3 length: 14 residues. CDR3 residues: CAWIRGVNTGELFF. The CDR3 DNA reads TGTGCCTGGATACGCGGGGTAAACACCGGGGAGCTGTTTTTT.

V gene TRBV9 combines with J gene TRBJ1-1; D perhaps matches TRBD1 (6 bases). The length of the CDR3 is 14 residues. The V and J ends lost 4 bases and 6 bases respectively, with 16 bases between them. CDR1 SGDLS and CDR2 YYNGEE come from the germline V gene. CDR3 nucleotide sequence: TGTGCCAGCAGCCCGCCTGTGCAGGGGCCTGAAGCTTTCTTT. Translation gives CASSPPVQGPEAFF.